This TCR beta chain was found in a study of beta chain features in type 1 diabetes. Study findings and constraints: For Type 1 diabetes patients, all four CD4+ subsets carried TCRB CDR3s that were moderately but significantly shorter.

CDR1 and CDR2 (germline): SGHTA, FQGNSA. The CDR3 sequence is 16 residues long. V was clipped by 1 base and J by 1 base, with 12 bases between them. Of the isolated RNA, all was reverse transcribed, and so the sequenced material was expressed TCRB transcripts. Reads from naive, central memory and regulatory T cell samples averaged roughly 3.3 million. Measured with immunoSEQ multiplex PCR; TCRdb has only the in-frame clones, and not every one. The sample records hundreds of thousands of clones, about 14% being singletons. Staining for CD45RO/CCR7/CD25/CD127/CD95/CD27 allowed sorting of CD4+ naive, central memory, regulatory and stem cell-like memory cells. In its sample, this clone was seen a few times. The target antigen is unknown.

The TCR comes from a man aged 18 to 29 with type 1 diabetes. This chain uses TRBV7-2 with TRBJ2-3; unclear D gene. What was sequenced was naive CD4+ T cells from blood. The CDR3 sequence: CASSLGRHTRTDTQYF. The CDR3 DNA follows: TGTGCCAGCAGCTTAGGTCGACACACGCGCACAGATACGCAGTATTTT.